Below are 20 T cell receptor beta chains sequenced from a single sample in a study of T cell repertoires in cytomegalovirus infection. Which antigens these TCRs recognize remains unknown. Each CDR3 protein gets one entry after TCRdb re-called the reads with MiXCR. This sample has some 590,000 distinct CDR3 sequences; 40% occur once, and the top ten carry around 50%. The input for sequencing was cultured PBMCs, taken from culture after CMV antigen stimulation. These receptors all stem from a human donor in good health (CMV status not recorded). Some clones in this sample may be carry-over from other donors' samples.

The gene calls are TRBV6-8 and TRBJ1-1, with D perhaps TRBD1 (6 bases). Trimming shortened V by 7 bases and J by 0 bases, and 21 bases separated the two germline ends. The CDR3 length is 17 residues. CDR1 and CDR2 (germline): MNHGY, SAAAGT. The CDR3 loop reads CASTAGGGTWLNTEAFF. In nucleotides, the CDR3 is TGTGCCAGCACGGCCGGGGGCGGGACGTGGTTGAACACTGAAGCTTTCTTT.

This clonotype was seen at least ten times. CDR3 nucleotide sequence: TGTGCCAGCAGCTCAAGAACCGGGACAATTTTTCCCAACACCTTC. This codes for CASSSRTGTIFPNTF. V is TRBV7-2 and J is TRBJ1-2; D might be TRBD1 (6 bases). Germline V CDR1 and CDR2: SGHTA, FQGNSA. Trimming stripped 4 bases from V and 12 bases from J, with 24 bases between. The CDR3 consists of 15 residues.

The V gene is TRBV7-2, the J gene TRBJ2-5; 9 nucleotides match TRBD2. This CDR3 has 17 amino acids. J was trimmed by 5 bases and V by 4 bases; bases with no gene match: 14. CDR1 is SGHTA, CDR2 FQGNSA, per germline. The CDR3, as DNA: TGTGCCAGCAGCTCAACTACCCGGACTAGCGAAAGGGAGACCCAGTACTTC. It translates to CASSSTTRTSERETQYF.

The sample holds a few counts of this clonotype. The chain employs TRBV7-9 and TRBJ2-5; unclear D gene. The CDR3 is made up of 13 amino acids. The V and J ends lost 5 bases and 5 bases respectively, with 12 bases between them. Germline V gives CDR1 SEHNR, CDR2 FQNEAQ (reference sequence). CDR3 sequence reads: CASSPTVYETQYF. The CDR3, as DNA: TGTGCCAGCAGCCCCACCGTTTACGAGACCCAGTACTTC.

The V and J genes are TRBV7-4 and TRBJ2-7; D is unclear. The CDR3 sequence is 14 residues long. Trimming shortened V by 3 bases and J by 3 bases, and 12 bases separated the two germline ends. Germline-derived CDR1 and CDR2 are SGHVT and SQSDAQ. Here the CDR3 DNA reads TGTGCCAGCAGCTTGAGTGACACACACTACGAGCAGTACTTC. It translates to CASSLSDTHYEQYF.

J is TRBJ2-7 and V is TRBV20-1; 8 bases match TRBD2. CDR1 is DFQATT, CDR2 SNEGSKA, per germline (reference sequence). The CDR3 length is 13 residues. The V and J ends lost 8 bases and 2 bases, in that order; junction bases with no gene match: 8. The DNA of the CDR3 is TGCAGTTCCCCGGGGGGGGCAGCCTACGAGCAGTACTTC. Amino acids: CSSPGGAAYEQYF.

The chain couples TRBV7-8 to TRBJ1-4; D remains ambiguous. The CDR3 runs to 15 residues. Germline CDR1 is SGHVS and CDR2 is FQNEAQ. V lost 1 base, J lost 7 bases, and 13 bases lay in between. This CDR3 is CASSLGGPLGEKLFF. DNA for the CDR3: TGTGCCAGCAGCTTAGGAGGGCCCCTGGGTGAAAAACTGTTTTTT.

A note on this clonotype: One junction end does not reproduce the germline sequence, and a read error may be involved. This sequence joins TRBV6-1 and TRBJ2-2; no clear D. Germline CDR1 reads MNHNS; CDR2 reads SASEGT. This CDR3 contains 15 residues. CDR3 sequence: CGSSDASRVAGELFF. The CDR3 DNA reads TGTGGCAGCAGTGACGCGAGTCGGGTCGCCGGGGAGCTGTTTTTT.

This clonotype showed up many times. This chain connects TRBV20-1 to TRBJ2-3; D is perhaps TRBD1 (6 bases). Trimming pared 0 bases from V and 3 bases from J, leaving 13 bases between. This CDR3 is 15 amino acids long. Germline values: CDR1 DFQATT, CDR2 SNEGSKA (reference sequence). The CDR3 bases are TGCAGTGCTAGAGACCGACAGGTGGGAACAGATACGCAGTATTTT. Translated: CSARDRQVGTDTQYF.

A few counts support this clonotype. The V gene is TRBV7-2, the J gene TRBJ2-3; D is uncertain. The CDR3 is 12 residues long. V was cut by 6 bases and J by 10 bases, with 14 bases left in between. Germline CDR1 SGHTA, CDR2 FQGNSA. The CDR3 DNA sequence: TGTGCCAGCAGTACCCCGGGTCCGGCGCAGTATTTT. Residues: CASSTPGPAQYF.

This clonotype is a singleton in its sample. The V gene is TRBV19, the J gene TRBJ1-5; D may be TRBD1 (5 bases). The germline CDR1 and CDR2 sequences are LNHDA and SQIVND (reference sequence). V lost 5 bases to trimming and J lost 5 bases, with 19 bases between them. The CDR3 extends over 16 amino acids. CDR3 protein: CASSDPGVRWDQPQHF. DNA for the CDR3: TGTGCCAGTAGTGACCCGGGGGTTAGGTGGGATCAGCCCCAGCATTTT.

This clonotype was observed at least ten times. V usage is TRBV7-2 and J usage is TRBJ2-7; 9 nucleotides line up with TRBD1. Trimming took 1 base from V and 7 from J; bases not matched to a gene: 8. Per the germline V gene, CDR1 is SGHTA and CDR2 is FQGNSA. The CDR3 is 15 amino acids. The CDR3 DNA follows: TGTGCCAGCAGCTTAGGGGGACAGGGTCGATGGGAGCAGTACTTC. As protein: CASSLGGQGRWEQYF.

The chain uses TRBV5-4 and TRBJ2-5; 7 bases match TRBD1. The CDR3 length is 15 residues. V lost 1 base and J lost 5; bases outside the gene matches: 8. Germline V gene data show CDR1 as SGHNT and CDR2 as YYREEE (reference sequence). This chain's CDR3 is CASSLIQGDRETQYF. DNA of the CDR3: TGTGCCAGCAGCTTGATCCAGGGGGATCGGGAGACCCAGTACTTC. Looking up the rest from reference TRBV5-4 and TRBJ2-5 gives the full variable domain: ETGVTQSPTHLIKTRGQQVTLRCSSQSGHNTVSWYQQALGQGPQFIFQYYREEENGRGNFPPRFSGLQFPNYSSELNVNALELDDSALYLCASSLIQGDRETQYFGPGTRLLVL.

V and J are TRBV7-2 and TRBJ2-7; 7 bases match TRBD1. The germline gives CDR1 SGHTA, CDR2 FQGNSA. Germline trimming cut 6 bases from V and 2 bases from J; bases unmatched to any gene: 4. There are 13 residues in the CDR3. The CDR3 DNA sequence: TGTGCCAGCAGGTCGGGACAGACCTACGAGCAGTACTTC. It translates to CASRSGQTYEQYF.

This clonotype was seen more than once but under ten times. V gene TRBV7-2 combines with J gene TRBJ2-5; 7 bases agree with TRBD2. CDR3 length: 15 residues. Trimming cost V 4 bases and J 13 bases; bases outside gene matches: 18. Germline V gives CDR1 SGHTA, CDR2 FQGNSA. CDR3 sequence (DNA): TGTGCCAGCAGCTACATGTTTGCGGGAGAGTTGGGTTTGTACTTC. Translated: CASSYMFAGELGLYF.

The gene calls are TRBV7-2 and TRBJ2-1; 7 nucleotides line up with TRBD1. V shed 5 bases and J 8 bases; nucleotides not matched to a gene: 9. Germline assignment: CDR1 SGHTA and CDR2 FQGNSA. This CDR3 is 14 amino acids long. The CDR3 coding sequence is TGTGCCAGCAGCCCCGACAGGGCCTTTGATGAGCAGTTCTTC. Residues: CASSPDRAFDEQFF.

The chain recombines TRBV7-2 with TRBJ2-2; 10 bases align to TRBD2. Germline trimming cut 7 bases from V and 6 bases from J; bases unmatched to any gene: 8. The CDR3 runs 15 residues. CDR1 is SGHTA and CDR2 is FQGNSA in the germline V gene. The CDR3: CASMRGLAYPGELFF. The CDR3 coding sequence is TGTGCCAGCATGCGGGGACTAGCGTATCCCGGGGAGCTGTTTTTT.

There are many counts of this clonotype. This chain links TRBV7-2 with TRBJ2-7; 8 bases are a match to TRBD2. This CDR3 region has 17 residues. Germline trimming cut 5 bases from V and 3 bases from J; bases unmatched to any gene: 15. Per the germline V gene, CDR1 is SGHTA and CDR2 is FQGNSA. The CDR3 protein is CASSPRGSAGAGYEQYF. As DNA, the CDR3 is TGTGCCAGCAGCCCCAGGGGTTCAGCGGGGGCAGGCTACGAGCAGTACTTC.

This sequence joins TRBV9 and TRBJ2-1, with D possibly matching TRBD2 (6 bases). This CDR3 comprises 14 residues. Germline CDR1 is SGDLS and CDR2 is YYNGEE. Trimming shortened V by 4 bases and J by 9 bases, and 17 bases separated the two germline ends. CDR3 nucleotides: TGTGCCAGCAGCAAAGGGTGGGTGGAGGGTGAGCAGTTCTTC. It translates to CASSKGWVEGEQFF.

The CDR3 sequence is CASSYSGGRTEAFF. In DNA, the CDR3 is TGTGCCAGCAGTTACTCTGGGGGACGGACTGAAGCTTTCTTT. This chain connects TRBV6-6 to TRBJ1-1; D might be TRBD1 (5 bases). Germline values: CDR1 MNHNY, CDR2 SVGAGI (reference sequence). This CDR3 comprises 14 residues. Trimming shortened V by 0 bases and J by 5 bases, and 10 bases separated the two germline ends.